This T cell receptor (beta chain) was retrieved from a study of blood T cell repertoires in COVID-19. Across the whole study: Acute and convalescent COVID-19 samples came from the United States, Italy and Spain. PBMCs, B-cell-depleted T cells, or T cells provided the cDNA or gDNA that made up the material.

This CDR3 comprises 15 residues. From germline, CDR1 is MGHDK and CDR2 SYGVNS. The V and J ends lost 6 bases and 0 bases respectively, with 15 bases between them. In this sample, this clone turned up once. In the study's own analysis: Amplifying reference gene primers gave estimates of nucleated cell counts. Libraries were prepared by immunoSEQ multiplex PCR; TCRdb keeps only in-frame clonotypes and omits some of them. That table gives V, J and clone size, and the DNA gave D and trimming. Of about 81,000 clones in the sample, 82% are singletons; the top ten hold 7% to 9%. Sequenced: peripheral blood. This receptor was identified in a human donor in a cohort sampled during active COVID-19. J is TRBJ2-7 and V is TRBV25-1, with D possibly being TRBD1 (6 bases). CDR3: CASRRAGVSSYEQYF. In DNA, the CDR3 is TGTGCCAGCAGAAGGGCAGGGGTTAGCTCCTACGAGCAGTACTTC.